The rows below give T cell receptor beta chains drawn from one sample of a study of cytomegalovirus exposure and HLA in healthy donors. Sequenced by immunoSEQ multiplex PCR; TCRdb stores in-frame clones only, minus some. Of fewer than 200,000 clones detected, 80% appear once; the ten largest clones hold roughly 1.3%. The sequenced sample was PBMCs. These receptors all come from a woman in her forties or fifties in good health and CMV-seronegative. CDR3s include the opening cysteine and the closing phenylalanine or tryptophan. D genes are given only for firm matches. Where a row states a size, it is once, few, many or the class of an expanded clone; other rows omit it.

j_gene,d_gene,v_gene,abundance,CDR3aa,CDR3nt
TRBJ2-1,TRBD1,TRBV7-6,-,CASSLVTTGTANEQFF,TGTGCCAGCAGCTTGGTTACGACAGGGACCGCCAATGAGCAGTTCTTC
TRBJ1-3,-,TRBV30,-,CAWSVERSGNTIYF,TGTGCCTGGAGTGTCGAGCGCTCTGGAAACACCATATATTTT
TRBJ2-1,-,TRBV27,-,CASSLVSYNEQFF,TGTGCCAGCAGTTTAGTGTCTTACAATGAGCAGTTCTTC
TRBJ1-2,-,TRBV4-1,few,CASSLTPRANGYTF,TGCGCCAGCAGCCTCACCCCCCGCGCCAATGGCTACACCTTC
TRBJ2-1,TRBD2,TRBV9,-,CASSFGGASYNEQFF,TGTGCCAGCAGCTTCGGGGGGGCGTCCTACAATGAGCAGTTCTTC
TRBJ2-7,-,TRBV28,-,CASSPRGAGGKRSYEQYF,TGTGCCAGCAGCCCACGGGGGGCAGGGGGCAAGAGATCCTACGAGCAGTACTTC
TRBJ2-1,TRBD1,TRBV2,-,CASSEEGQLVGEQFF,TGTGCCAGCAGTGAAGAGGGACAGCTTGTAGGGGAGCAGTTCTTC
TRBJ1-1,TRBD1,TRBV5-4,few,CASNPGGAGNTEAFF,TGTGCCAGCAACCCAGGGGGCGCCGGGAACACTGAAGCTTTCTTT
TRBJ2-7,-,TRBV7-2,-,CASSPTDSALEQYF,TGTGCCAGCAGCCCAACGGACAGCGCCCTCGAGCAGTACTTC
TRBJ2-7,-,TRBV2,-,CASTPFAVYEQYF,TGTGCCAGCACCCCCTTCGCAGTTTACGAGCAGTACTTC
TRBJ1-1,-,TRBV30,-,CAWSETEAFF,TGTGCCTGGTCCGAGACTGAAGCTTTCTTT
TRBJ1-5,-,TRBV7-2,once,CASSLGHRSNQPQHF,TGTGCCAGCAGCTTAGGGCACCGTAGCAATCAGCCCCAGCATTTT
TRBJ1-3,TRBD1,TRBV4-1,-,CASRRTGAGNTIYF,TGCGCCAGCAGGCGGACAGGGGCTGGAAACACCATATATTTT
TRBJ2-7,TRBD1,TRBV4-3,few,CASSQDVGQENYEQYF,TGCGCCAGCAGCCAAGACGTTGGACAGGAGAACTACGAGCAGTACTTC
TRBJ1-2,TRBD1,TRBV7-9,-,CASSAQGQGSFGGYTF,TGTGCCAGCAGCGCACAGGGACAGGGCAGCTTCGGGGGCTACACCTTC
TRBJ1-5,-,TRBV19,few,CATTPGGSSNQPQHF,TGTGCCACTACACCGGGGGGATCAAGCAATCAGCCCCAGCATTTT
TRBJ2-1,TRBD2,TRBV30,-,CAWTSGIGRDEQFF,TGTGCCTGGACAAGCGGGATTGGTCGGGATGAGCAGTTCTTC
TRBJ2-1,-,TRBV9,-,CASSGDSFEQFF,TGTGCCAGCAGCGGAGACTCCTTCGAGCAGTTCTTC
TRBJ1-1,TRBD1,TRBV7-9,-,CASSLARGLSYTEAFF,TGTGCCAGCAGCTTAGCCAGGGGGCTATCGTACACTGAAGCTTTCTTT
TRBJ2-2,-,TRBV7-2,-,CASSSYSINTGELFF,TGTGCCAGCAGCTCCTACAGCATAAACACCGGGGAGCTGTTTTTT
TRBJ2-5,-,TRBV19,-,CASSAGWLQETQYF,TGTGCCAGTAGTGCAGGGTGGCTGCAAGAGACCCAGTACTTC
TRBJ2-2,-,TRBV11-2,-,CASSLVGRNTGELFF,TGTGCCAGCAGCTTAGTCGGTCGAAACACCGGGGAGCTGTTTTTT
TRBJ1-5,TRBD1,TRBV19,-,CASRTTGRNQPQHF,TGTGCCAGTAGGACGACAGGGAGGAATCAGCCCCAGCATTTT
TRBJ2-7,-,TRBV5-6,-,CASSLVRGEQYF,TGTGCCAGCAGCTTGGTGCGGGGCGAGCAGTACTTC